Here is one TCR beta chain with its context. As handled by the study authors: Amplification from reference gene primers served as the basis for estimated nucleated cell counts. The protocol was immunoSEQ multiplex PCR, while the TCRdb copy is restricted to in-frame clones and leaves out a portion. The V and J calls and clone size come from that table; D and trimming were worked out from the DNA. Among about 140,000 clones listed, roughly 80% were seen once. Per the germline V gene, CDR1 is LGHNA and CDR2 is YNFKEQ. Trimming stripped 0 bases from V and 5 bases from J, with 13 bases between. The CDR3 is made up of 16 amino acids. The data stem from a study of blood T cell repertoires in COVID-19. On the study more broadly: Samples taken during acute and convalescent COVID-19 were collected in the United States, Italy and Spain. Sample material is recorded as cDNA or gDNA derived from T cells, B-cell-depleted T cells, or PBMCs.

Specimen: peripheral blood. V and J are TRBV4-2 and TRBJ2-2; D not certain. This TCR was recovered from a woman between 50 and 59 years old with active or convalescent COVID-19. CDR3 DNA sequence: TGTGCCAGCAGCCAAGATAAGGCAGTGAGGACCGGGGAGCTGTTTTTT. This gives the protein CASSQDKAVRTGELFF.